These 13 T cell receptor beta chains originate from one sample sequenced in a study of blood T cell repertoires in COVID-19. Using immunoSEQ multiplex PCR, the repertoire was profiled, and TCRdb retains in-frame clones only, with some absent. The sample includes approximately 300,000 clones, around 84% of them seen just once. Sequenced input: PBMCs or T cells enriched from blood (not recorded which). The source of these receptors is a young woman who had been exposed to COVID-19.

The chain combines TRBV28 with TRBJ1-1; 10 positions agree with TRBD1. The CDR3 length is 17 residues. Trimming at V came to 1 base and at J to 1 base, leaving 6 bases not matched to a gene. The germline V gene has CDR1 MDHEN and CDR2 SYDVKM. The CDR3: CASSLLWTGGSNTEAFF. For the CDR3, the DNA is TGTGCCAGCAGTTTATTGTGGACAGGGGGATCGAACACTGAAGCTTTCTTT.

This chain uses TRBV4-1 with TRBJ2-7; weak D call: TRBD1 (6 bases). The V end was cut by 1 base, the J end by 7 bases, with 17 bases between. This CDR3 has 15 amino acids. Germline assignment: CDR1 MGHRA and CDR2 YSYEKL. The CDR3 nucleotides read TGCGCCAGCAGCCAAGGCCCGGACAGTTTACGGGAGCAGTACTTC. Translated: CASSQGPDSLREQYF.

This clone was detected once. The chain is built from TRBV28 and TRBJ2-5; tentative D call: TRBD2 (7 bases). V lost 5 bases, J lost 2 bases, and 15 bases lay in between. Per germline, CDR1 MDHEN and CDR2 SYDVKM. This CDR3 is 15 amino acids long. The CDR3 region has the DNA TGTGCCAGCAGTCTAGGGGGGGCCCGGCAAGAGACCCAGTACTTC. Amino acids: CASSLGGARQETQYF.

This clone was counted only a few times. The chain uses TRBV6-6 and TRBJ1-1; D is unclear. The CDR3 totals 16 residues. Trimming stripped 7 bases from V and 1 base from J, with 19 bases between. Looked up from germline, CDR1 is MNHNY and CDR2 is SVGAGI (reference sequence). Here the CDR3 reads CASTTLARRRNTEAFF. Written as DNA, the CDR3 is TGTGCCAGCACCACCTTAGCGAGGCGCAGGAACACTGAAGCTTTCTTT.

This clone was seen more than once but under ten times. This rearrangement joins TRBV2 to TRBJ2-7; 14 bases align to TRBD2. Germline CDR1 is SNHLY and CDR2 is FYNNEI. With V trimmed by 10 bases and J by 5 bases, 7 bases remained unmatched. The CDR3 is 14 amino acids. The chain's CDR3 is CATQRGLAGDEQYF. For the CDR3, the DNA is TGTGCCACCCAGAGGGGACTAGCGGGAGACGAGCAGTACTTC.

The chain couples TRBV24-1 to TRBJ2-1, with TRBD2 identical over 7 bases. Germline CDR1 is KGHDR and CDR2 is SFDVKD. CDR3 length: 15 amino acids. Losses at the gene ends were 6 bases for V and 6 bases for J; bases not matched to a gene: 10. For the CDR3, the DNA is TGTGCCACCAGTCGGCGGGAGAACCTTTTCAATGAGCAGTTCTTC. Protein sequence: CATSRRENLFNEQFF.

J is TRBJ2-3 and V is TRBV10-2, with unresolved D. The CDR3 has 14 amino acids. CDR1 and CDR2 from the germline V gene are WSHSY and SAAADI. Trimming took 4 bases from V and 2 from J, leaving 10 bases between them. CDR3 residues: CASSGVETTDTQYF. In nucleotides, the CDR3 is TGCGCCAGCAGTGGAGTAGAAACCACAGATACGCAGTATTTT.

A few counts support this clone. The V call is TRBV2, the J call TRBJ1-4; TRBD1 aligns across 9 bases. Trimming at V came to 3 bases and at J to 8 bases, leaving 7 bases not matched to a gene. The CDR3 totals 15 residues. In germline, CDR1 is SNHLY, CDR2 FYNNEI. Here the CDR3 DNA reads TGTGCCAGCAGTGATTTTAGGACAGGGGTCGAAAAACTGTTTTTT. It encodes CASSDFRTGVEKLFF.

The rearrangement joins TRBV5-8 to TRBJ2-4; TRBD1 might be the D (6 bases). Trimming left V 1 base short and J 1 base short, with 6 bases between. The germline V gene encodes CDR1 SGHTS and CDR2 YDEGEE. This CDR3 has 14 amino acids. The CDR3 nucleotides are TGTGCCAGCAGCTTGAGGGGGGCCAAAAACATTCAGTACTTC. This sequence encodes CASSLRGAKNIQYF.

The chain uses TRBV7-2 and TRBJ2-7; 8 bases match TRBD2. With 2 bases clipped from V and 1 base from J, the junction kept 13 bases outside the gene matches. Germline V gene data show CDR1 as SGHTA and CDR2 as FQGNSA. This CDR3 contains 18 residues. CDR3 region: CASSLFGRGAPGSYEQYF. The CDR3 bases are TGTGCCAGCAGCTTATTCGGGCGGGGGGCTCCCGGGTCCTACGAGCAGTACTTC.

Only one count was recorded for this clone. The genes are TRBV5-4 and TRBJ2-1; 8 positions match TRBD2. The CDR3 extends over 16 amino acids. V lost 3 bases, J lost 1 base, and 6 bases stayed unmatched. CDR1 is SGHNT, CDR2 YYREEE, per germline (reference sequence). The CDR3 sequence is CASSSAGGDSYNEQFF. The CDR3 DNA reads TGTGCCAGCAGCTCGGCGGGGGGAGATTCCTACAATGAGCAGTTCTTC.

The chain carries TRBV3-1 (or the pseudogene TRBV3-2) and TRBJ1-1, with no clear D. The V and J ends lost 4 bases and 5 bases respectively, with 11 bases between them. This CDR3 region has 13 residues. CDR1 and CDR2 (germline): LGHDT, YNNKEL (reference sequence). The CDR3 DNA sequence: TGTGCCAGCAGCCGAGGAGTAAAAACTGAAGCTTTCTTT. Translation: CASSRGVKTEAFF.

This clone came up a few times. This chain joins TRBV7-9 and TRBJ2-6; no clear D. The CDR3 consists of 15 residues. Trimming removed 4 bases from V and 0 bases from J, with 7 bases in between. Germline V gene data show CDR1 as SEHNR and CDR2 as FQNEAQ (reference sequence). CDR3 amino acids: CASSSFSSGANVLTF. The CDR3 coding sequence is TGTGCCAGCAGCTCCTTTAGCTCTGGGGCCAACGTCCTGACTTTC.